Each of the 25 T cell receptor beta chains below was sequenced from the same sample in a study of graft-versus-host responses after intestinal transplantation. The method was immunoSEQ multiplex PCR; TCRdb's version includes in-frame clones alone and lacks a portion of them. The top ten hold around 0.17% of the sample, which has more than 95,000 clones, about 93% seen once. No antigens are known for them. Sequencing was performed on unstimulated CD4+ T cells sorted from spleen or lymph node cells, taken before intestinal transplant. The receptors come from a human donor who received an intestinal transplant.

The chain couples TRBV12-5 to TRBJ2-1; TRBD2 aligns across 11 bases. In germline, CDR1 is LGHNT, CDR2 FRNRAP. V gave up 2 bases and J gave up 7 bases; unmatched junction bases: 22. The CDR3 length is 21 residues. The CDR3 nucleotides are TGTGCTAGTGGTTTGCGAGGGCCACTAGCGGGAGCTGGGCTGAATCGGAATGAGCAGTTCTTC. Translating it yields CASGLRGPLAGAGLNRNEQFF.

Comment on this clone: The same CDR3 is also encoded by other DNA sequences in this sample. The V gene is TRBV12-5, the J gene TRBJ2-2; the match to TRBD2 covers 16 bases. Germline V gene lookup returns CDR1 LGHNT and CDR2 FRNRAP. The CDR3 sequence is 22 residues long. Germline trimming cut 5 bases from V and 5 bases from J; bases unmatched to any gene: 20. The CDR3 DNA follows: TGTGCTAGTGGTCTAACCCACCCCGGGACTAGCGGGAGGGATAGTTGGACCGGGGAGCTGTTTTTT. It yields the protein CASGLTHPGTSGRDSWTGELFF.

This clone came up once. This sequence joins TRBV6-6 and TRBJ1-4; perhaps TRBD1 as D (5 bases). This CDR3 contains 13 residues. Germline lookup yields CDR1 MNHNY and CDR2 SVGAGI (reference sequence). V shed 6 bases and J shed 7 bases, with 12 bases lying between them. The CDR3 reads CASSSGFREKLFF. The CDR3 bases are TGTGCCAGCAGCTCAGGGTTTCGTGAAAAACTGTTTTTT.

The rearrangement joins TRBV4-2 to TRBJ2-7; no firm D call. Trimming pared 0 bases from V and 9 bases from J, leaving 15 bases between. CDR3 size: 14 residues. Germline V gene data show CDR1 as LGHNA and CDR2 as YNFKEQ. This CDR3 is CASSQDYPSTWQYF. Written as DNA, the CDR3 is TGTGCCAGCAGCCAAGATTACCCTTCCACATGGCAGTACTTC.

The chain has TRBV7-8 and TRBJ2-3; D is possibly TRBD1 (5 bases). V lost 3 bases to trimming and J lost 9 bases, with 13 bases between them. Germline-derived CDR1 and CDR2 are SGHVS and FQNEAQ. The CDR3 length is 13 residues. The CDR3 loop is CASSFLPAGTQYF. DNA of the CDR3: TGTGCCAGCAGCTTTTTACCCGCAGGGACGCAGTATTTT.

The J gene is TRBJ1-1, the V gene TRBV15; 8 bases match TRBD1. V was clipped by 3 bases and J by 9 bases; unmatched bases: 3. This CDR3 spans 12 amino acids. Germline-derived CDR1 and CDR2 are LNHNV and YYDKDF (reference sequence). The CDR3 DNA reads TGTGCCACCAGCAGGGACAGGGCTAAAGCTTTCTTT. As protein: CATSRDRAKAFF. The full variable domain, with the rest looked up from reference TRBV15 and TRBJ1-1, is DAMVIQNPRYQVTQFGKPVTLSCSQTLNHNVMYWYQQKSSQAPKLLFHYYDKDFNNEADTPDNFQSRRPNTSFCFLDIRSPGLGDTAMYLCATSRDRAKAFFGQGTRLTVV.

The chain is built from TRBV29-1 and TRBJ2-2; 10 bases align to TRBD1. The CDR3 sequence is 13 residues long. Germline trimming cut 6 bases from V and 5 bases from J; bases unmatched to any gene: 3. The germline V gene encodes CDR1 SQVTM and CDR2 ANQGSEA. For the CDR3, the DNA is TGCAGCGTCCCGGGACAGGGGACCGGGGAGCTGTTTTTT. Amino acids: CSVPGQGTGELFF.

The table lists this clone with a count of one. V usage is TRBV7-2 and J usage is TRBJ2-5, with TRBD2 matching 7 bases. CDR3 length equals 14 residues. V gave up 7 bases and J gave up 4 bases; unmatched junction bases: 9. From germline, CDR1 is SGHTA and CDR2 FQGNSA. CDR3 sequence: CASTLISGGETQYF. The CDR3 bases are TGTGCCAGCACTTTAATCTCGGGAGGAGAGACCCAGTACTTC.

J is TRBJ2-5 and V is TRBV11-2, with 9 bases that match TRBD2. The CDR3 has 15 amino acids. Germline V gene lookup returns CDR1 SGHAT and CDR2 FQNNGV. V lost 2 bases, J lost 4 bases, and 5 bases stayed unmatched. The CDR3 DNA sequence: TGTGCCAGCAGCTTACGCGGGAGGGCTGGAGAGACCCAGTACTTC. Translating it yields CASSLRGRAGETQYF.

This chain links TRBV18 with TRBJ1-5; 11 nucleotides agree with TRBD1. Losses at the gene ends were 3 bases for V and 9 bases for J; bases not matched to a gene: 19. The CDR3 length is 19 residues. The germline CDR1 and CDR2 sequences are KGHSH and LQKENI. The CDR3 protein is CASSPPNRDRGGPGTPQHF. The CDR3 DNA reads TGTGCCAGCTCACCCCCGAACCGGGACAGGGGGGGACCGGGAACGCCCCAGCATTTT. The variable domain in full, completed from reference TRBV18 and TRBJ1-5, reads NAGVMQNPRHLVRRRGQEARLRCSPMKGHSHVYWYRQLPEEGLKFMVYLQKENIIDESGMPKERFSAEFPKEGPSILRIQQVVRGDSAAYFCASSPPNRDRGGPGTPQHFGDGTRLSIL.

The chain combines TRBV6-1 with TRBJ2-7; TRBD2 agrees at 12 bases. Germline V gene lookup returns CDR1 MNHNS and CDR2 SASEGT. Trimming at V came to 1 base and at J to 3 bases, leaving 7 bases not matched to a gene. The CDR3 contains 17 residues. CDR3 region: CASSEGRGLAGIYEQYF. The CDR3, as DNA: TGTGCCAGCAGTGAAGGGAGAGGACTAGCGGGAATCTACGAGCAGTACTTC.

V usage is TRBV15 and J usage is TRBJ1-3; TRBD1 matches 9 bases. V shed 3 bases and J 4 bases; nucleotides not matched to a gene: 7. The CDR3 is 16 residues long. Germline V gives CDR1 LNHNV, CDR2 YYDKDF (reference sequence). The CDR3 is CATSRGTGLNGNTIYF. The CDR3 bases are TGTGCCACCAGCAGGGGGACAGGGTTGAACGGAAACACCATATATTTT.

The rearrangement uses TRBV25-1 and TRBJ1-1; D gene unclear. Germline V gene data show CDR1 as MGHDK and CDR2 as SYGVNS. V lost 5 bases and J 1 base, leaving 14 bases between the germline ends. The CDR3 sequence is 15 residues long. Written as DNA, the CDR3 is TGTGCCAGCAGTCCAAGCATGCGGGCGAACACTGAAGCTTTCTTT. Protein: CASSPSMRANTEAFF.

This CDR3 reads CASSLKSTSGGDPHYNEQFF. Here the CDR3 DNA reads TGTGCCAGCAGCTTAAAATCGACTAGCGGGGGGGACCCCCACTACAATGAGCAGTTCTTC. The rearrangement links TRBV7-3 to TRBJ2-1, with 14 bases aligning to TRBD2. The CDR3 has 20 residues. Germline trimming cut 1 base from V and 3 bases from J; bases unmatched to any gene: 11. The germline CDR1 and CDR2 sequences are SGHTA and FQGTGA.

The V and J genes are TRBV5-4 and TRBJ2-3; 12 bases align to TRBD2. The CDR3 consists of 16 residues. CDR1 and CDR2 from the germline V gene are SGHNT and YYREEE (reference sequence). J was trimmed by 3 bases and V by 3 bases; bases with no gene match: 5. CDR3 sequence (DNA): TGTGCCAGCAGCTCTCTAGCGGGGGGGTGGACAGATACGCAGTATTTT. The encoded protein is CASSSLAGGWTDTQYF.

This sequence joins TRBV9 and TRBJ1-2, with TRBD1 identical over 8 bases. CDR3 length equals 18 residues. After removal of 4 bases from V and 4 bases from J, the junction contained 18 bases not matched to a gene. Germline loops: CDR1 SGDLS, CDR2 YYNGEE. CDR3 nucleotides: TGTGCCAGCAGCCCCCTACCTGCAGGGGGCAAAGTTGGCTATGGCTACACCTTC. It translates to CASSPLPAGGKVGYGYTF.

This sequence joins TRBV6-5 and TRBJ1-3; D unclear. The ends were cut back, 0 bases at V and 0 bases at J, with 9 bases in the middle. CDR1 and CDR2 (germline): MNHEY, SVGAGI. This CDR3 region has 16 residues. CDR3 in amino acids: CASSYSKSGSGNTIYF. CDR3 sequence (DNA): TGTGCCAGCAGTTACTCGAAATCAGGCTCTGGAAACACCATATATTTT.

The rearrangement joins TRBV4-1 to TRBJ1-5; 9 bases agree with TRBD1. Germline V CDR1 and CDR2: MGHRA, YSYEKL. The V and J ends lost 3 bases and 3 bases, in that order; junction bases with no gene match: 12. CDR3 length: 18 residues. DNA for the CDR3: TGCGCCAGCAGCCAGACGGCTTTACAGGGGGCGGACAATCAGCCCCAGCATTTT. This codes for CASSQTALQGADNQPQHF.

The chain combines TRBV29-1 with TRBJ2-1; D is unclear. Germline V gene lookup returns CDR1 SQVTM and CDR2 ANQGSEA. The germline V and J ends were trimmed by 3 bases and 8 bases, with 14 bases remaining between them. This CDR3 has 13 amino acids. CDR3: CSVDGLFGDEQFF. For the CDR3, the DNA is TGCAGCGTTGATGGGCTCTTTGGCGATGAGCAGTTCTTC.

V usage is TRBV30 and J usage is TRBJ1-1, with TRBD1 matching over 8 bases. J gave up 0 bases and V 1 base, and 4 bases lay outside the gene matches. This CDR3 has 15 residues. Germline V gives CDR1 GTSNPN, CDR2 SVGIG (reference sequence). This CDR3 reads CAWSAGQALNTEAFF. In DNA, the CDR3 is TGTGCCTGGAGTGCGGGACAGGCCCTGAACACTGAAGCTTTCTTT.

The chain uses TRBV5-1 and TRBJ2-5; 9 bases are shared with TRBD1. V was pared by 4 bases and J by 5 bases, with 6 bases of the junction left unmatched. The CDR3 contains 14 residues. Germline V gene data show CDR1 as SGHRS and CDR2 as YFSETQ. CDR3 in DNA: TGCGCCAGCAGCCCTACAGGGGGCACGGAGACCCAGTACTTC. Translated, it gives CASSPTGGTETQYF.

J is TRBJ2-3 and V is TRBV7-6, with TRBD2 identical over 12 bases. V gave up 2 bases and J gave up 3 bases; unmatched junction bases: 6. The CDR3 runs 17 residues. Germline V gene lookup returns CDR1 SGHVS and CDR2 FNYEAQ. The CDR3 nucleotides read TGTGCCAGCAGCTTAACTCAGACTAGCGGGAGAACAGATACGCAGTATTTT. The encoded protein is CASSLTQTSGRTDTQYF.

This clone was seen a single time. The V call is TRBV27, the J call TRBJ1-1, with 9 positions matching TRBD1. Germline V gene sequence: CDR1 MNHEY, CDR2 SMNVEV (reference sequence). J lost 4 bases, V lost 5 bases, and 5 bases had no gene match. This CDR3 is 14 amino acids long. CDR3 region: CASSRTGDTTEAFF. The CDR3, as DNA: TGTGCCAGCAGTCGGACAGGGGATACCACTGAAGCTTTCTTT.

This clone was seen only once. The rearrangement joins TRBV2 to TRBJ2-7, with D perhaps TRBD1 (6 bases). Germline lookup yields CDR1 SNHLY and CDR2 FYNNEI. The CDR3 totals 13 residues. V lost 9 bases and J 0 bases, leaving 12 bases between the germline ends. The CDR3 sequence: CARRQASSYEQYF. The CDR3 nucleotides read TGTGCCAGGAGACAGGCGAGCTCCTACGAGCAGTACTTC.

This chain joins TRBV5-1 and TRBJ2-3; 13 nucleotides align to TRBD2. The germline V gene encodes CDR1 SGHRS and CDR2 YFSETQ. Trimming removed 1 base from V and 4 bases from J; junction bases left unmatched: 3. The CDR3 has 16 amino acids. The CDR3 bases are TGCGCCAGCAGCTTGCCGGGACTAGCGGGACCAGATACGCAGTATTTT. Its protein is CASSLPGLAGPDTQYF. The full variable domain, its missing parts supplied by reference TRBV5-1 and TRBJ2-3, is KAGVTQTPRYLIKTRGQQVTLSCSPISGHRSVSWYQQTPGQGLQFLFEYFSETQRNKGNFPGRFSGRQFSNSRSEMNVSTLELGDSALYLCASSLPGLAGPDTQYFGPGTRLTVL.